This is a list of T cell receptor beta chains from one sample in a study of blood T cells in healthy people across ages. Via MiXCR, TCRdb re-called the 5' RACE reads, giving one row per CDR3 protein. The data show just under 900,000 distinct CDR3 sequences, 29% seen once. The sequenced sample was blood. These receptor sequences come from an elderly woman in good health. CDR3s include the opening cysteine and the closing phenylalanine or tryptophan. D genes are given only for firm matches. Where a row states a size, it is once, few, many or the class of an expanded clone; other rows omit it.

v_gene: TRBV11-2
len: 14
j_gene: TRBJ2-5
abundance: NA
d_gene: NA
CDR3aa: CASSSQGRKETQYF
CDR3nt: TGTGCCAGCAGCTCCCAAGGGAGGAAAGAGACCCAGTACTTC

v_gene: TRBV29-1
len: 15
j_gene: TRBJ2-4
abundance: many
d_gene: NA
CDR3aa: CSVVSGVVAKNIQYF
CDR3nt: TGCAGCGTTGTGTCAGGGGTGGTTGCCAAAAACATTCAGTACTTC

v_gene: TRBV5-4
len: 14
j_gene: TRBJ2-7
abundance: few
d_gene: NA
CDR3aa: CASSTPQHGSEQYF
CDR3nt: TGTGCCAGCAGCACCCCACAACACGGAAGCGAGCAGTACTTC

v_gene: TRBV12-3/TRBV12-4
len: 14
j_gene: TRBJ2-3
abundance: NA
d_gene: TRBD2
CDR3aa: CASSRRGGSDAEYF
CDR3nt: TGTGCCAGCAGTCGACGGGGGGGATCAGATGCGGAGTATTTT

v_gene: TRBV5-5
len: 14
j_gene: TRBJ2-6
abundance: once
d_gene: NA
CDR3aa: CASNSTAGANVLTF
CDR3nt: TGTGCCAGCAACTCCACGGCTGGGGCCAACGTCCTGACTTTC

v_gene: TRBV12-3/TRBV12-4
len: 14
j_gene: TRBJ2-3
abundance: NA
d_gene: NA
CDR3aa: CASRGGASTDAQYF
CDR3nt: TGTGCCAGCAGGGGTGGCGCTAGCACAGATGCGCAGTATTTT

v_gene: TRBV6-1
len: 15
j_gene: TRBJ2-5
abundance: NA
d_gene: TRBD2
CDR3aa: CASSPRGGLWETQYF
CDR3nt: TGTGCCAGCAGTCCCCGGGGGGGCTTGTGGGAGACCCAGTACTTC

v_gene: TRBV30
len: 16
j_gene: TRBJ2-1
abundance: few
d_gene: NA
CDR3aa: CAWSPHWTVSYNEQFF
CDR3nt: TGTGCCTGGAGCCCCCACTGGACAGTCTCCTACAATGAGCAGTTCTTC

v_gene: TRBV7-2
len: 16
j_gene: TRBJ2-5
abundance: few
d_gene: TRBD2
CDR3aa: CASSRGRGAHQETQYF
CDR3nt: TGTGCCAGCAGCCGGGGGCGGGGGGCTCACCAAGAGACCCAGTACTTC

v_gene: TRBV4-2
len: 18
j_gene: TRBJ2-5
abundance: many
d_gene: TRBD2
CDR3aa: CASSQESVAGFAEETQYF
CDR3nt: TGTGCCAGCAGCCAAGAGTCGGTAGCGGGATTTGCGGAAGAGACCCAGTACTTC

v_gene: TRBV6-5
len: 16
j_gene: TRBJ2-1
abundance: NA
d_gene: TRBD1
CDR3aa: CASRNRDRGSYNEQFF
CDR3nt: TGTGCCAGCAGAAACCGGGACAGGGGTTCCTACAATGAGCAGTTCTTC

v_gene: TRBV6-5
len: 13
j_gene: TRBJ2-3
abundance: many
d_gene: NA
CDR3aa: CASRTPSADTQYF
CDR3nt: TGTGCCAGCAGGACCCCTAGCGCAGATACGCAGTATTTT

v_gene: TRBV6-1
len: 15
j_gene: TRBJ2-3
abundance: NA
d_gene: NA
CDR3aa: CASTKRGVGTDTQYF
CDR3nt: TGTGCCAGCACGAAGCGCGGGGTTGGCACAGATACGCAGTATTTT

v_gene: TRBV25-1
len: 14
j_gene: TRBJ2-1
abundance: few
d_gene: NA
CDR3aa: CASSKIDSYNEQFF
CDR3nt: TGTGCCAGCAGCAAGATAGACTCCTACAATGAGCAGTTCTTC

v_gene: TRBV6-5
len: 18
j_gene: TRBJ1-4
abundance: NA
d_gene: NA
CDR3aa: CASSYGGWRRGTNEKLFF
CDR3nt: TGTGCCAGCAGTTACGGGGGATGGAGGCGGGGAACTAATGAAAAACTGTTTTTT

v_gene: TRBV28
len: 13
j_gene: TRBJ2-2
abundance: NA
d_gene: NA
CDR3aa: CASVLGNTGELFF
CDR3nt: TGTGCCAGCGTTCTCGGGAACACCGGGGAGCTGTTTTTT

v_gene: TRBV28
len: 13
j_gene: TRBJ2-1
abundance: NA
d_gene: TRBD2
CDR3aa: CAVSGGHYNEQFF
CDR3nt: TGTGCCGTTAGCGGGGGACATTACAATGAGCAGTTCTTC

v_gene: TRBV7-2
len: 17
j_gene: TRBJ1-1
abundance: NA
d_gene: TRBD1
CDR3aa: CASSSSGTGGMNTEAFF
CDR3nt: TGTGCCAGCAGCTCAAGTGGGACAGGGGGTATGAACACTGAAGCTTTCTTT

v_gene: TRBV5-1
len: 12
j_gene: TRBJ1-2
abundance: many
d_gene: NA
CDR3aa: CASSLWDYGYTF
CDR3nt: TGCGCCAGCAGCTTGTGGGACTATGGCTACACCTTC

v_gene: TRBV5-1
len: 15
j_gene: TRBJ1-1
abundance: few
d_gene: TRBD1
CDR3aa: CASSLRQGGNTEAFF
CDR3nt: TGCGCCAGCAGCTTGAGACAGGGTGGAAACACTGAAGCTTTCTTT

v_gene: TRBV7-2
len: 16
j_gene: TRBJ2-3
abundance: many
d_gene: TRBD1
CDR3aa: CASSLGQGKGTDTQYF
CDR3nt: TGTGCCAGCAGCCTTGGACAGGGGAAGGGGACAGATACGCAGTATTTT

v_gene: TRBV3-1
len: 16
j_gene: TRBJ2-1
abundance: NA
d_gene: NA
CDR3aa: CASSQGDSNPYNEQFF
CDR3nt: TGTGCCAGCAGCCAAGGAGACTCCAACCCCTACAATGAGCAGTTCTTC

v_gene: TRBV29-1
len: 15
j_gene: TRBJ2-1
abundance: NA
d_gene: TRBD1
CDR3aa: CSAATGTGAYNEQFF
CDR3nt: TGCAGCGCTGCCACCGGGACAGGGGCCTACAATGAGCAGTTCTTC

v_gene: TRBV10-3
len: 13
j_gene: TRBJ1-2
abundance: many
d_gene: NA
CDR3aa: CAIPKGEGTGYTF
CDR3nt: TGTGCCATCCCAAAGGGGGAGGGGACGGGCTACACCTTC

v_gene: TRBV24-1
len: 16
j_gene: TRBJ2-1
abundance: many
d_gene: NA
CDR3aa: CATSDLGRSSYNEQFF
CDR3nt: TGTGCCACCAGTGATCTGGGGAGATCATCCTACAATGAGCAGTTCTTC

v_gene: TRBV7-9
len: 15
j_gene: TRBJ2-5
abundance: NA
d_gene: NA
CDR3aa: CASSYEGGSHNEQYF
CDR3nt: TGTGCCAGCAGCTATGAAGGGGGAAGCCACAATGAGCAGTACTTC

v_gene: TRBV27
len: 14
j_gene: TRBJ1-1
abundance: few
d_gene: NA
CDR3aa: CASSFARGVTEAFF
CDR3nt: TGTGCCAGCAGCTTTGCCCGGGGGGTTACTGAAGCTTTCTTT

v_gene: TRBV12-3/TRBV12-4
len: 14
j_gene: TRBJ2-3
abundance: NA
d_gene: NA
CDR3aa: CASNLGVGADVQYF
CDR3nt: TGTGCCAGCAATCTAGGGGTGGGAGCAGATGTGCAGTATTTT

v_gene: TRBV14
len: 20
j_gene: TRBJ2-7
abundance: few
d_gene: TRBD1
CDR3aa: CASSQDQLGGQDERVHEQYF
CDR3nt: TGTGCCAGCAGCCAAGATCAGTTAGGTGGACAGGACGAAAGGGTCCACGAGCAGTACTTC

v_gene: TRBV20-1
len: 13
j_gene: TRBJ1-5
abundance: many
d_gene: NA
CDR3aa: CSARAGGAGPQHF
CDR3nt: TGCAGTGCTAGAGCGGGGGGCGCGGGACCCCAGCATTTT

v_gene: TRBV20-1
len: 14
j_gene: TRBJ2-5
abundance: many
d_gene: NA
CDR3aa: CSARLTTRLVTQYF
CDR3nt: TGCAGTGCTAGGTTGACGACACGTCTAGTGACCCAGTACTTC

v_gene: TRBV6-5
len: 14
j_gene: TRBJ1-6
abundance: few
d_gene: NA
CDR3aa: CASTLSSYNSPLHF
CDR3nt: TGTGCCAGCACCCTTAGCTCCTATAATTCACCCCTCCACTTT

v_gene: TRBV7-6
len: 14
j_gene: TRBJ2-3
abundance: few
d_gene: NA
CDR3aa: CASSLSPVSDTQYF
CDR3nt: TGTGCCAGCAGCTTATCCCCGGTATCTGATACGCAGTATTTT

v_gene: TRBV6-2/TRBV6-3
len: 15
j_gene: TRBJ2-7
abundance: many
d_gene: NA
CDR3aa: CASSDWGRYSYEQYF
CDR3nt: TGTGCCAGCAGTGATTGGGGCAGATACTCCTACGAGCAGTACTTC

v_gene: TRBV27
len: 14
j_gene: TRBJ2-5
abundance: NA
d_gene: NA
CDR3aa: CAGSFAQGRETQYF
CDR3nt: TGTGCCGGCAGTTTCGCGCAGGGAAGAGAGACCCAGTACTTC

v_gene: TRBV5-6
len: 15
j_gene: TRBJ1-1
abundance: NA
d_gene: NA
CDR3aa: CASSLGWGMNTEAFF
CDR3nt: TGTGCCAGCAGCTTGGGTTGGGGGATGAACACTGAAGCTTTCTTT

v_gene: TRBV20-1
len: 14
j_gene: TRBJ1-1
abundance: NA
d_gene: NA
CDR3aa: CSARPPKGHGEAFF
CDR3nt: TGCAGTGCTAGGCCCCCGAAGGGGCATGGTGAAGCTTTCTTT

v_gene: TRBV7-9
len: 15
j_gene: TRBJ2-5
abundance: NA
d_gene: NA
CDR3aa: CVSSVGPASSETQYF
CDR3nt: TGTGTCAGCAGCGTAGGGCCGGCCAGTTCAGAGACCCAGTACTTC

v_gene: TRBV6-5
len: 14
j_gene: TRBJ1-4
abundance: many
d_gene: NA
CDR3aa: CASSYGGLNEKLFF
CDR3nt: TGTGCCAGCAGTTATGGGGGATTAAATGAAAAACTGTTTTTT

v_gene: TRBV7-9
len: 16
j_gene: TRBJ2-1
abundance: many
d_gene: TRBD2
CDR3aa: CASSPGLAGGWSEQFF
CDR3nt: TGTGCCAGCAGCCCAGGGCTAGCGGGGGGCTGGAGTGAGCAGTTCTTC

v_gene: TRBV12-3/TRBV12-4
len: 15
j_gene: TRBJ2-1
abundance: NA
d_gene: TRBD2
CDR3aa: CASSLGGGNHNEQFF
CDR3nt: TGTGCCAGCAGTTTGGGGGGAGGGAACCACAATGAGCAGTTCTTC

v_gene: TRBV7-9
len: 19
j_gene: TRBJ2-7
abundance: many
d_gene: TRBD1
CDR3aa: CASSSNDFWDRKGFYEQYF
CDR3nt: TGTGCCAGCAGCTCAAATGATTTTTGGGACAGGAAGGGATTCTACGAGCAGTACTTC

v_gene: TRBV24-1
len: 15
j_gene: TRBJ2-3
abundance: NA
d_gene: TRBD2
CDR3aa: CATSDLLAGAGTQYF
CDR3nt: TGTGCCACCAGTGATTTGCTAGCGGGGGCGGGTACGCAGTATTTT

v_gene: TRBV19
len: 17
j_gene: TRBJ1-2
abundance: many
d_gene: TRBD1
CDR3aa: CASSIGPPGQGLGGYTF
CDR3nt: TGTGCCAGTAGTATAGGGCCCCCCGGACAGGGCCTCGGTGGCTACACCTTC

v_gene: TRBV3-1
len: 14
j_gene: TRBJ1-2
abundance: NA
d_gene: TRBD1
CDR3aa: CASSQDRGQAGYTF
CDR3nt: TGTGCCAGCAGCCAAGACAGGGGGCAAGCTGGCTACACCTTC

v_gene: TRBV7-2
len: 16
j_gene: TRBJ2-7
abundance: many
d_gene: TRBD2
CDR3aa: CASSLTGSGRDYEQYF
CDR3nt: TGTGCCAGCAGCTTAACAGGCTCGGGGAGGGACTACGAGCAGTACTTC

v_gene: TRBV4-3
len: 16
j_gene: TRBJ2-3
abundance: many
d_gene: NA
CDR3aa: CASSQDWGRTADTQYF
CDR3nt: TGCGCCAGCAGCCAAGATTGGGGGCGGACGGCAGATACGCAGTATTTT

v_gene: TRBV14
len: 13
j_gene: TRBJ2-3
abundance: many
d_gene: NA
CDR3aa: CASSQQQGGAQYF
CDR3nt: TGTGCCAGCAGCCAACAGCAAGGAGGGGCGCAGTATTTT

v_gene: TRBV27
len: 13
j_gene: TRBJ1-2
abundance: NA
d_gene: NA
CDR3aa: CASSRGEEDDYTF
CDR3nt: TGTGCCAGCAGTAGAGGGGAGGAGGATGACTACACCTTC